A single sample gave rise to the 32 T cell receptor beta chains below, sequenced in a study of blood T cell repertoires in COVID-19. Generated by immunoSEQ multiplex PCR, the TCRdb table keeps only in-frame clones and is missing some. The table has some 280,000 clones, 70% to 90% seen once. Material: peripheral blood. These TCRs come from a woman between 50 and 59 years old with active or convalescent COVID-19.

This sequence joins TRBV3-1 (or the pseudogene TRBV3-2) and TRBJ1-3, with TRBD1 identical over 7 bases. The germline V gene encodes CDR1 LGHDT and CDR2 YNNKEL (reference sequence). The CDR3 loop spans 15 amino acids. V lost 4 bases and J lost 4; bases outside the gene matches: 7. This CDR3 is CASSRTGERGNTIYF. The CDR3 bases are TGTGCCAGCAGCCGAACAGGGGAAAGGGGAAACACCATATATTTT.

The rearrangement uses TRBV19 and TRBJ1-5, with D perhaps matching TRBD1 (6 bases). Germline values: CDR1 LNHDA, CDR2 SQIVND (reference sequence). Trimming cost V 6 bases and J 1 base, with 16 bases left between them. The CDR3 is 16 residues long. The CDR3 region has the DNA TGTGCCAGTAGGAACAGGGAAGCGTTGAGCAATCAGCCCCAGCATTTT. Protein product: CASRNREALSNQPQHF. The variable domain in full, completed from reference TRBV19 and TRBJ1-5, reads DGGITQSPKYLFRKEGQNVTLSCEQNLNHDAMYWYRQDPGQGLRLIYYSQIVNDFQKGDIAEGYSVSREKKESFPLTVTSAQKNPTAFYLCASRNREALSNQPQHFGDGTRLSIL.

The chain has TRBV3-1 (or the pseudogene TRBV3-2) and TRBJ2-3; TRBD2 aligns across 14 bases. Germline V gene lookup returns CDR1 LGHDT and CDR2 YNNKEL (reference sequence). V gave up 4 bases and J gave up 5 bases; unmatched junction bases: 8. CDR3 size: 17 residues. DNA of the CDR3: TGTGCCAGCAGCCTCGGGACTAGCGGGAGCTGGAAAGATACGCAGTATTTT. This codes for CASSLGTSGSWKDTQYF.

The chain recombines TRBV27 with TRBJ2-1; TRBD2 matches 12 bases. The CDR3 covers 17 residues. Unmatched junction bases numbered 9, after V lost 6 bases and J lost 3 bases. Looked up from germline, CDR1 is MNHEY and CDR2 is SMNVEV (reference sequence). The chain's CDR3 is CASSMYSSGRGYNEQFF. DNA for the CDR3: TGTGCCAGCAGCATGTACTCTAGCGGGAGGGGCTACAATGAGCAGTTCTTC.

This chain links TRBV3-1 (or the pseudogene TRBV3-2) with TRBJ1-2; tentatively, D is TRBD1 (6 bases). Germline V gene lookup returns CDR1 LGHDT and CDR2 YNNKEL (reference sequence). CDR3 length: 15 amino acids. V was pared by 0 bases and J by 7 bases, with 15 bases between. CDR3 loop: CASSQEVRGNGGYTF. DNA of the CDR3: TGTGCCAGCAGCCAAGAAGTTAGGGGGAATGGTGGCTACACCTTC.

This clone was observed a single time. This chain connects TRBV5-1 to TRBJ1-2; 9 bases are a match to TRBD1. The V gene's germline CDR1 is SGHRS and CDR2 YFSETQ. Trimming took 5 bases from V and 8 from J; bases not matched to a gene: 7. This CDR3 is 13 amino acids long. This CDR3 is CASSQDRGWGYTF. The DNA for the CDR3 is TGCGCCAGCAGTCAGGACAGGGGTTGGGGCTACACCTTC.

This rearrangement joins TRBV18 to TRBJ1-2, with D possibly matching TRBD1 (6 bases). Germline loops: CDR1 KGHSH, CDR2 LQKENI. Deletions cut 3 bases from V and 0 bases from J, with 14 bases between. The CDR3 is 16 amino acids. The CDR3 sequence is CASSPQGTNPNYGYTF. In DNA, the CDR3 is TGTGCCAGCTCACCTCAGGGGACGAACCCTAACTATGGCTACACCTTC. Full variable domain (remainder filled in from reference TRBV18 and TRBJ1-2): NAGVMQNPRHLVRRRGQEARLRCSPMKGHSHVYWYRQLPEEGLKFMVYLQKENIIDESGMPKERFSAEFPKEGPSILRIQQVVRGDSAAYFCASSPQGTNPNYGYTFGSGTRLTVV.

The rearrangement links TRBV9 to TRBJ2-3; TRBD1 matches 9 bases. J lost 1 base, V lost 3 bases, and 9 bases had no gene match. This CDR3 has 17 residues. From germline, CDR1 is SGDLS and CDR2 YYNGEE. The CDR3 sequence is CASSARFRTGGTDTQYF. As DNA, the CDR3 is TGTGCCAGCAGCGCCCGTTTTAGGACAGGGGGCACAGATACGCAGTATTTT.

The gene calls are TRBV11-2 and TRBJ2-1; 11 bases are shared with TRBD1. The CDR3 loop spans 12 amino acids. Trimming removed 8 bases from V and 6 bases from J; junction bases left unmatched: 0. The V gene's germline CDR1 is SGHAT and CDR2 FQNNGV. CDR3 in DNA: TGTGCCAGCGGGACAGGGGGCAATGAGCAGTTCTTC. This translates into CASGTGGNEQFF.

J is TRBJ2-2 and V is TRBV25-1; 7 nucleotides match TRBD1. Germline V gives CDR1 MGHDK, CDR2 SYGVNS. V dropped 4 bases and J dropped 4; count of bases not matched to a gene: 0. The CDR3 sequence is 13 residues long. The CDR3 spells CASSGQGTGELFF. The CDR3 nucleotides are TGTGCCAGCAGTGGACAGGGCACCGGGGAGCTGTTTTTT.

The CDR3 reads CASRGAGRDSHTQYF. DNA for the CDR3: TGTGCCAGTAGGGGAGCTGGCCGGGACTCTCATACGCAGTATTTT. J is TRBJ2-3 and V is TRBV19; possibly TRBD2 for D (6 bases). Germline V gene data show CDR1 as LNHDA and CDR2 as SQIVND (reference sequence). The V gene lost 6 bases and the J gene lost 7 bases, with 20 bases spanning the gap. CDR3 size: 15 residues.

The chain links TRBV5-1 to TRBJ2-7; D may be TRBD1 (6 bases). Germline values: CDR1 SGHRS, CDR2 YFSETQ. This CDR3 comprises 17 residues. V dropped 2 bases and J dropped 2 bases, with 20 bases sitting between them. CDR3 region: CASSLDPGTPVPYEQYF. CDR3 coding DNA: TGCGCCAGCAGCTTAGACCCCGGGACACCCGTCCCCTACGAGCAGTACTTC.

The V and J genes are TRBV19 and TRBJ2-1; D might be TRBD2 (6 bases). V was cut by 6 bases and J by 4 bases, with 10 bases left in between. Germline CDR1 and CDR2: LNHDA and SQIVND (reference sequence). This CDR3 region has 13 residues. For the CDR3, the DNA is TGTGCCAGTAGCGGGAGAATTTACAATGAGCAGTTCTTC. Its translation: CASSGRIYNEQFF.

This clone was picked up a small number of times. CDR3 DNA: TGTGCCAGCAGCTACGTAGCGGACCCCTACAATGAGCAGTTCTTC. This translates into CASSYVADPYNEQFF. The chain has TRBV11-2 and TRBJ2-1, with D maybe TRBD2 (6 bases). Trimming removed 4 bases from V and 2 bases from J, with 12 bases in between. The CDR3 has 15 residues. Germline values: CDR1 SGHAT, CDR2 FQNNGV.

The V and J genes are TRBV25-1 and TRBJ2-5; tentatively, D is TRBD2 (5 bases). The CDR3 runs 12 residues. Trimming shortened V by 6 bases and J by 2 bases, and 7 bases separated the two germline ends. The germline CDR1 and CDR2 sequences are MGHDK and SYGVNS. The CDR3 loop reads CASRPGQETQYF. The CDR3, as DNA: TGTGCCAGCAGACCGGGACAAGAGACCCAGTACTTC.

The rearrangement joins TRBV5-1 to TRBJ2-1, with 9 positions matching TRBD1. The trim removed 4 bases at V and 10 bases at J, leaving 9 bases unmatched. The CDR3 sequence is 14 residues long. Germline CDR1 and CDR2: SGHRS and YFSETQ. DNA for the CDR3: TGCGCCAGCAGCCCGACAGGGGGGGAGCGCGAGCAGTTCTTC. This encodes CASSPTGGEREQFF.

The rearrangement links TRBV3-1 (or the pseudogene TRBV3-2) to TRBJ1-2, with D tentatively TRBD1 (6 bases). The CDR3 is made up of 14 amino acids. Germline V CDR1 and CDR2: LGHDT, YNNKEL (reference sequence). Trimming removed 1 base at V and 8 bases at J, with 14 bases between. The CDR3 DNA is TGTGCCAGCAGCCAAGGCACAGGGATAAGAGGCTACACCTTC. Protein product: CASSQGTGIRGYTF.

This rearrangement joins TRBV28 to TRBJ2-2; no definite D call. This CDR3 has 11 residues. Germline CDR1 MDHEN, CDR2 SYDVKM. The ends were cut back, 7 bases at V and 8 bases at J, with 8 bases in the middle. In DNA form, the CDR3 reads TGTGCCAGCACACTCCGGGGGGAGCTGTTTTTT. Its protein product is CASTLRGELFF. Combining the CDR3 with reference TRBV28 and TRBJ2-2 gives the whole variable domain DVKVTQSSRYLVKRTGEKVFLECVQDMDHENMFWYRQDPGLGLRLIYFSYDVKMKEKGDIPEGYSVSREKKERFSLILESASTNQTSMYLCASTLRGELFFGEGSRLTVL.

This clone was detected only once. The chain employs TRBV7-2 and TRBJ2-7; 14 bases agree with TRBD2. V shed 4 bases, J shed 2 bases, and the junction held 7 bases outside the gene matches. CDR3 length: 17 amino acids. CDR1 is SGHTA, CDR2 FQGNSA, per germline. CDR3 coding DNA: TGTGCCAGCAGCTCCACCGAGGGACTAGCGGGAGCCTACGAGCAGTACTTC. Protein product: CASSSTEGLAGAYEQYF. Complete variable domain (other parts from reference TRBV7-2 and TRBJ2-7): GAGVSQSPSNKVTEKGKDVELRCDPISGHTALYWYRQSLGQGLEFLIYFQGNSAPDKSGLPSDRFSAERTGGSVSTLTIQRTQQEDSAVYLCASSSTEGLAGAYEQYFGPGTRLTVT.

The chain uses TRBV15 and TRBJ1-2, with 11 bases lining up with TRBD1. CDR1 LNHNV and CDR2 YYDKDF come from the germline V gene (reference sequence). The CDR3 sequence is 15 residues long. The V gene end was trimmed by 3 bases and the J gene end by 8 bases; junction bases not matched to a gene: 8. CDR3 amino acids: CATSSPDRGHGGYTF. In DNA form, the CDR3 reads TGTGCCACCAGCAGCCCGGACAGGGGGCATGGGGGCTACACCTTC.

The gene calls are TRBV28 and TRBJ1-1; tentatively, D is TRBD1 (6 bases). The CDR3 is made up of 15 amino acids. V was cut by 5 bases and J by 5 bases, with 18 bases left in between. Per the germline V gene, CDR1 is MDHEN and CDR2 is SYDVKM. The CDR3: CASSPVWGRKTEAFF. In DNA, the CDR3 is TGTGCCAGCAGTCCCGTCTGGGGGCGTAAGACTGAAGCTTTCTTT.

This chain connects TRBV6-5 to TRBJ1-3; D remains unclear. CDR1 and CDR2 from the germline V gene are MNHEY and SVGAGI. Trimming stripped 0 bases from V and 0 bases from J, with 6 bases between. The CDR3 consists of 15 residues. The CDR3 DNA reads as TGTGCCAGCAGTTACTCGTGGAGCTCTGGAAACACCATATATTTT. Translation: CASSYSWSSGNTIYF.

CDR3 loop: CASSLAHNSPLHF. The CDR3 nucleotides read TGTGCCAGTAGTCTGGCCCATAATTCACCCCTCCACTTT. The chain links TRBV19 to TRBJ1-6; no definite D call. CDR1 is LNHDA, CDR2 SQIVND, per germline (reference sequence). V dropped 5 bases and J dropped 5 bases, with 7 bases sitting between them. The CDR3 runs to 13 residues.

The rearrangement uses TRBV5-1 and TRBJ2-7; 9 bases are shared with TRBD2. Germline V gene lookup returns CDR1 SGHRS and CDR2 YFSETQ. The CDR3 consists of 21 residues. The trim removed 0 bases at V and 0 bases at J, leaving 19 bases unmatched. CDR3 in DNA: TGCGCCAGCAGCTTGGTAGCGGGGGAACTAAACGAACTCCATAGCTCCTACGAGCAGTACTTC. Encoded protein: CASSLVAGELNELHSSYEQYF.

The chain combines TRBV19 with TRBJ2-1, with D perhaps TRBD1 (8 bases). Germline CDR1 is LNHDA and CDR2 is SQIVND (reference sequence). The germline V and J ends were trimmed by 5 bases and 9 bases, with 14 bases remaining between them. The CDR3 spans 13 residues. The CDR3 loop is CASSPTGGGEQFF. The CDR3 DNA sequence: TGTGCCAGTAGTCCCACAGGGGGGGGTGAGCAGTTCTTC.

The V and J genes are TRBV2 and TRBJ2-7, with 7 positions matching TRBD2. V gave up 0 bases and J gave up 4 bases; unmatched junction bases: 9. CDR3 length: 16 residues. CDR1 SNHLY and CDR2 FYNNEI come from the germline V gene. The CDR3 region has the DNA TGTGCCAGCAGTGAAGCGCTTCTGGCTAGCGGATACGAGCAGTACTTC. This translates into CASSEALLASGYEQYF.

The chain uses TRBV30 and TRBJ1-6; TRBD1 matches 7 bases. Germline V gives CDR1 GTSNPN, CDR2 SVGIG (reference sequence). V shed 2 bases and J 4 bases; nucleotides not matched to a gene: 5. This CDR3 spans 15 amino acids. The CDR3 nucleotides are TGTGCCTGGAGTCGACAGGGACCTTATAATTCACCCCTCCACTTT. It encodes CAWSRQGPYNSPLHF.

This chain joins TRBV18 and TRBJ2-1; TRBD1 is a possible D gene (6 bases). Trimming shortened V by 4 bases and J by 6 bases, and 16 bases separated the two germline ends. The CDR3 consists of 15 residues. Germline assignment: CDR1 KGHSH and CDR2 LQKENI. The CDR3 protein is CASSHDKGGFNEQFF. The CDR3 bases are TGTGCCAGCTCACATGACAAAGGGGGTTTCAATGAGCAGTTCTTC. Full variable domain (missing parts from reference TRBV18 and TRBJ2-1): NAGVMQNPRHLVRRRGQEARLRCSPMKGHSHVYWYRQLPEEGLKFMVYLQKENIIDESGMPKERFSAEFPKEGPSILRIQQVVRGDSAAYFCASSHDKGGFNEQFFGPGTRLTVL.

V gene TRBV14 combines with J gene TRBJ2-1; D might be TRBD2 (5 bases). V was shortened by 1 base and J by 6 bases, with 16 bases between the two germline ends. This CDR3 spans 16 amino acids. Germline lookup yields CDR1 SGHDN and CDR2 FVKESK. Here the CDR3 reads CASSQVGLRRGNEQFF. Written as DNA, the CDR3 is TGTGCCAGCAGCCAAGTAGGCCTACGCCGGGGCAATGAGCAGTTCTTC. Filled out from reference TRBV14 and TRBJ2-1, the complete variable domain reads EAGVTQFPSHSVIEKGQTVTLRCDPISGHDNLYWYRRVMGKEIKFLLHFVKESKQDESGMPNNRFLAERTGGTYSTLKVQPAELEDSGVYFCASSQVGLRRGNEQFFGPGTRLTVL.

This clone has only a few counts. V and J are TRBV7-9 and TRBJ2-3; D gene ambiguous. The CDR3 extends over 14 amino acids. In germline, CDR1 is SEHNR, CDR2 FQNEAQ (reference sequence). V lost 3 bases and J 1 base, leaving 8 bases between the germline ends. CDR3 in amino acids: CASSFSTGTDTQYF. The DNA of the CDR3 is TGTGCCAGCAGCTTCTCCACGGGCACAGATACGCAGTATTTT.

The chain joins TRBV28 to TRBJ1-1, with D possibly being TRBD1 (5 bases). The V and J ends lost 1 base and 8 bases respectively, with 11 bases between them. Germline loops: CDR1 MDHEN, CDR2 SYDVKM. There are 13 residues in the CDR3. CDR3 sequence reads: CASSLSMEGEAFF. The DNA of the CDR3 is TGTGCCAGCAGTTTATCTATGGAGGGGGAAGCTTTCTTT.

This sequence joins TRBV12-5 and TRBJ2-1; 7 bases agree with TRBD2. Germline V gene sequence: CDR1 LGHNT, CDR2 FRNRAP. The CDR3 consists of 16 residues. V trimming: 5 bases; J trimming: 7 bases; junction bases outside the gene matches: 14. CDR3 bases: TGTGCTAGTGGTCCCACCTCGGCGGGAGTGTATAATGAGCAGTTCTTC. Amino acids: CASGPTSAGVYNEQFF.